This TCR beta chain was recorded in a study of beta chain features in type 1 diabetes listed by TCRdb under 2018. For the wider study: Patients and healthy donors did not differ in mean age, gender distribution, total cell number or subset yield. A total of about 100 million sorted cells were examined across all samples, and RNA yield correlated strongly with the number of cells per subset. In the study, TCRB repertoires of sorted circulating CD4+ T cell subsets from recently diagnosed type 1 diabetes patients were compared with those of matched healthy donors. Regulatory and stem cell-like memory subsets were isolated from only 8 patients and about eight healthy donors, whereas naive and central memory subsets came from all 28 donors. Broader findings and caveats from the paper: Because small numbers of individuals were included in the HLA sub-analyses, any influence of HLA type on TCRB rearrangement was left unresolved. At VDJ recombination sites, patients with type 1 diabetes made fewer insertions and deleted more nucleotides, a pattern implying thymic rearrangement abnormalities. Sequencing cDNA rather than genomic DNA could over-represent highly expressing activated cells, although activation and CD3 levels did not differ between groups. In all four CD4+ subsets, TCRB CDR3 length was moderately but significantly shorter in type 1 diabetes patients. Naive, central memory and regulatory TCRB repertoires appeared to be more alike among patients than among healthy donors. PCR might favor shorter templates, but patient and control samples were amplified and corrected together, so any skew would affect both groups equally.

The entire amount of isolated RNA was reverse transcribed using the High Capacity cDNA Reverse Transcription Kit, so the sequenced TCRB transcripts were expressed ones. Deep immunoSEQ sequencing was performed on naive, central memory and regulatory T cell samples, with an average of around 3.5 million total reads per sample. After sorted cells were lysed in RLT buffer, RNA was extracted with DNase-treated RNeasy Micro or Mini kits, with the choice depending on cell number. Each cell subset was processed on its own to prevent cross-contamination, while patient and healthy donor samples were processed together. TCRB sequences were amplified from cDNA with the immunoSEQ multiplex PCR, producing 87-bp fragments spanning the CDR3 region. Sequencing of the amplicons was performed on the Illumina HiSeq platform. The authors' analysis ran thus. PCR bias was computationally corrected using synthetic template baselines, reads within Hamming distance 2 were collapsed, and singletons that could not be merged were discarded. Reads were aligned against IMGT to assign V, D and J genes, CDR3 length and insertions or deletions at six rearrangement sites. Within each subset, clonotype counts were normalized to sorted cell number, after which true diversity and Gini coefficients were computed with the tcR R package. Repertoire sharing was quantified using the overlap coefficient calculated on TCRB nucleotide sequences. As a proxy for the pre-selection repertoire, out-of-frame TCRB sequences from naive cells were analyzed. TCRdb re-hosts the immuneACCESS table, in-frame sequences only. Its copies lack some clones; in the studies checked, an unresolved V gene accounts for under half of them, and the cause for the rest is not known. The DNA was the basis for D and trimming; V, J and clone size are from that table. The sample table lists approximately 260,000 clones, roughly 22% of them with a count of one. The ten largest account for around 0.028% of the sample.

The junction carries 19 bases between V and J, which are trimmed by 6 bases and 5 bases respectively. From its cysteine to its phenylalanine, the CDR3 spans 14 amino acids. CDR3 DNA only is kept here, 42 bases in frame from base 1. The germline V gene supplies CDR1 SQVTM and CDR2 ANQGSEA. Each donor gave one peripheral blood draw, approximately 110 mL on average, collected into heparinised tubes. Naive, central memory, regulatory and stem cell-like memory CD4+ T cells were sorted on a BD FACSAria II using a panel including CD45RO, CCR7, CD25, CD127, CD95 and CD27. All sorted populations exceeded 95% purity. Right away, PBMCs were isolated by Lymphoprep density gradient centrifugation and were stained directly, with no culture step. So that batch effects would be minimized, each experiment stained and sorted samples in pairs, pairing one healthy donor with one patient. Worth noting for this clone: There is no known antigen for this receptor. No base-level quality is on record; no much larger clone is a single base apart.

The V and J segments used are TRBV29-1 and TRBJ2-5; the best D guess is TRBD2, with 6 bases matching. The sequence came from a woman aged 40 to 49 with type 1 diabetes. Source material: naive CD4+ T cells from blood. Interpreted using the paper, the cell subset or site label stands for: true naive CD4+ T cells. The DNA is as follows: TGCAGCGTGGGGGGTCTGTCCGGGTCGGAGACCCAGTACTTC. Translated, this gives CSVGGLSGSETQYF.